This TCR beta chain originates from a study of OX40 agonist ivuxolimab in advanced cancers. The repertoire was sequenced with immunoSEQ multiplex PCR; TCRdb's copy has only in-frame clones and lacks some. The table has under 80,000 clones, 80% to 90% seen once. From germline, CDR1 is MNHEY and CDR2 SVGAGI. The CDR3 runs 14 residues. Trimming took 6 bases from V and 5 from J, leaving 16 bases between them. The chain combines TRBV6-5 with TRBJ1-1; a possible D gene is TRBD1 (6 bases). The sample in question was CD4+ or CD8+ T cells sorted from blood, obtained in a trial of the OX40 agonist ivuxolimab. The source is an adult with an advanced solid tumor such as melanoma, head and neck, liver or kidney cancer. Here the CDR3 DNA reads TGTGCCAGCAGCCACAGGGTACTTTCGACTGAAGCTTTCTTT. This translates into CASSHRVLSTEAFF.